The 26 T cell receptor beta chains presented below share a single source sample, sequenced in a study of blood T cells in healthy people across ages (dated by TCRdb to 2013 to 2016). Library preparation was by 5' RACE. The reads were generated on an Illumina HiSeq 2500. A second PCR of about 7 to 12 cycles was run with a J-beta primer mix and a sample-barcoded 5' primer. TCRdb passed the public sequencing reads through fastp at Q25 and MiXCR, retaining productive beta sequences. Each entry is one CDR3 protein sequence, shown with its most common DNA and genes. Within this sample are 760,000 or so distinct CDR3 sequences, with about 25% of them counted one time only. Of the sample, 9.4% is held by the ten largest clones. The data were also submitted as part of a second study, on T cells of mothers and their children.

Sequencing input: blood. The receptor source for this set is a boy younger than 18 in good health.

This clonotype showed up just a few times. J is TRBJ1-5 and V is TRBV28; 8 bases match TRBD1. CDR3 length: 15 amino acids. Germline V CDR1 and CDR2: MDHEN, SYDVKM. J lost 0 bases, V lost 11 bases, and 9 bases had no gene match. Here the CDR3 DNA reads TGTGCCGGATGGACAGGGAAAAATAGCAATCAGCCCCAGCATTTT. It encodes CAGWTGKNSNQPQHF.

The rearrangement links TRBV28 to TRBJ1-1, with D unresolved. Germline CDR1 MDHEN, CDR2 SYDVKM. Trimming left V 7 bases short and J 1 base short, with 10 bases between. The CDR3 loop spans 13 amino acids. This CDR3 reads CASNDRGNTEAFF. In DNA form, the CDR3 reads TGTGCCAGCAATGACCGGGGGAACACTGAAGCTTTCTTT. The whole variable domain, filled in from reference TRBV28 and TRBJ1-1, reads DVKVTQSSRYLVKRTGEKVFLECVQDMDHENMFWYRQDPGLGLRLIYFSYDVKMKEKGDIPEGYSVSREKKERFSLILESASTNQTSMYLCASNDRGNTEAFFGQGTRLTVV.

The rearrangement links TRBV25-1 to TRBJ2-1, with D possibly TRBD2 on 7 matching bases. Trimming shortened V by 6 bases and J by 2 bases, and 23 bases separated the two germline ends. The CDR3 length is 18 residues. The V gene's germline CDR1 is MGHDK and CDR2 SYGVNS. In nucleotides, the CDR3 is TGTGCCAGCAGCCACGGAAGGGGGGGAGCCTTCCCCTACAATGAGCAGTTCTTC. It codes for CASSHGRGGAFPYNEQFF.

The J gene is TRBJ2-1, the V gene TRBV7-2, with D hard to call. Trimming removed 3 bases from V and 2 bases from J, with 11 bases in between. This CDR3 region has 15 residues. CDR1 SGHTA and CDR2 FQGNSA come from the germline V gene. The CDR3 region is CASSFGSLAYNEQFF. The CDR3 DNA reads TGTGCCAGCAGCTTCGGCTCTCTAGCCTACAATGAGCAGTTCTTC.

There are a few counts of this clonotype. The genes are TRBV7-6 and TRBJ1-2, with D unresolved. The germline V gene encodes CDR1 SGHVS and CDR2 FNYEAQ. The CDR3 is 12 amino acids. V lost 1 base and J 8 bases, leaving 8 bases between the germline ends. DNA for the CDR3: TGTGCCAGCAGCTTAGAAGGGCACGGCTACACCTTC. Protein sequence: CASSLEGHGYTF.

This rearrangement joins TRBV7-9 to TRBJ2-5, with D possibly matching TRBD1 (6 bases). The J call may be incorrect, as the DNA end agrees better with TRBJ2-7. The CDR3 length is 13 residues. The germline V gene has CDR1 SEHNR and CDR2 FQNEAQ (reference sequence). Here the CDR3 reads CASSLRTVYEQYF. DNA of the CDR3: TGTGCCAGCAGCTTAAGGACAGTATACGAGCAGTACTTC.

The chain carries TRBV12-3 or TRBV12-4 and TRBJ2-7; D is unclear. Trimming stripped 4 bases from V and 1 base from J, with 11 bases between. The CDR3 runs 14 residues. The CDR3 nucleotides are TGTGCCAGCAGTTCCGCTTTCCCTTCCTACGAGCAGTACTTC. This sequence encodes CASSSAFPSYEQYF.

This clonotype was seen a handful of times. J is TRBJ2-5 and V is TRBV9; D remains ambiguous. The ends were cut back, 1 base at V and 2 bases at J, with 9 bases in the middle. Germline CDR1 and CDR2: SGDLS and YYNGEE. This CDR3 contains 14 residues. The CDR3: CASSVLSGQETQYF. In nucleotides, the CDR3 is TGTGCCAGCAGCGTACTTAGTGGGCAAGAGACCCAGTACTTC.

This clonotype showed up just a few times. The chain combines TRBV20-1 with TRBJ2-3; 8 nucleotides agree with TRBD2. The CDR3 extends over 13 amino acids. The J segment lost 9 bases and the V segment lost 5 bases, leaving 10 bases of the junction unmatched. The germline V gene has CDR1 DFQATT and CDR2 SNEGSKA (reference sequence). As DNA, the CDR3 is TGCAGTGCTTTAGAGGAGCGGGGGTCGACGCAGTATTTT. Translation gives CSALEERGSTQYF.

This clonotype has just a few counts. V usage is TRBV7-9 and J usage is TRBJ2-5; the D is unclear. The CDR3 runs 15 residues. CDR1 and CDR2 (germline): SEHNR, FQNEAQ (reference sequence). Trimming removed 5 bases from V and 1 base from J, with 14 bases in between. The DNA of the CDR3 is TGTGCCAGCAGCCCCTCGTCAGCTCTCCAAGAGACCCAGTACTTC. Translation: CASSPSSALQETQYF.

In this sample, this clonotype turned up a few times. The chain is built from TRBV12-3 or TRBV12-4 and TRBJ2-5, with TRBD2 matching 12 bases. Matching the DNA end better, TRBJ2-1 makes the J call doubtful. This CDR3 is 14 amino acids long. The CDR3 reads CASRASGGAPEQFF. The DNA of the CDR3 is TGTGCCAGCAGAGCTAGCGGGGGGGCACCTGAGCAGTTCTTC.

This clonotype has a handful of counts. The chain links TRBV29-1 to TRBJ2-5; D gene uncertain. From germline, CDR1 is SQVTM and CDR2 ANQGSEA. The germline V and J ends were trimmed by 4 bases and 5 bases, with 5 bases remaining between them. This CDR3 spans 10 amino acids. Here the CDR3 DNA reads TGCAGCGTTGTCGTTGAGACCCAGTACTTC. Residues: CSVVVETQYF.

This clonotype occurred a few times. The junction departs from germline at one end; a sequencing error may be responsible. The chain combines TRBV13 with TRBJ1-4; 7 bases line up with TRBD1. Germline V gene lookup returns CDR1 PRHDT and CDR2 FYEKMQ (reference sequence). This CDR3 comprises 13 residues. CDR3 sequence reads: CAGSKDRQEKLFF. The CDR3 coding sequence is TGTGCCGGCAGCAAGGACAGGCAAGAAAAACTGTTTTTT. Together with reference TRBV13 and TRBJ1-4, the CDR3 gives the full variable domain: AAGVIQSPRHLIKEKRETATLKCYPIPRHDTVYWYQQGPGQDPQFLISFYEKMQSDKGSIPDRFSAQQFSDYHSELNMSSLELGDSALYFCAGSKDRQEKLFFGSGTQLSVL.

The chain has TRBV29-1 and TRBJ2-5, with D possibly TRBD2 on 6 matching bases. The J call could be wrong; TRBJ2-7 is a better fit for the DNA end. Germline loops: CDR1 SQVTM, CDR2 ANQGSEA. The CDR3 runs to 12 residues. The CDR3 DNA is TGCAGCGTAAAAGTGACGGGGGTCGAGCAGTACTTC. Protein sequence: CSVKVTGVEQYF.

This clonotype was seen only a few times. This chain connects TRBV5-1 to TRBJ2-1, with TRBD2 as a possible D gene (6 bases). The V gene lost 2 bases and the J gene lost 5 bases, with 17 bases spanning the gap. The germline V gene has CDR1 SGHRS and CDR2 YFSETQ. The CDR3 loop spans 16 amino acids. The CDR3 protein is CASSLSGLLSDNEQFF. In DNA form, the CDR3 reads TGCGCCAGCAGCTTAAGTGGACTACTCTCTGACAATGAGCAGTTCTTC.

This clonotype has more than one count but fewer than ten. V is TRBV20-1 and J is TRBJ2-7; 8 bases are a match to TRBD2. J was trimmed by 4 bases and V by 0 bases; bases with no gene match: 8. The CDR3 loop spans 15 amino acids. The germline CDR1 and CDR2 sequences are DFQATT and SNEGSKA (reference sequence). The CDR3 loop is CSARDPQTSAYEQYF. The CDR3, as DNA: TGCAGTGCTAGAGACCCCCAGACTAGCGCGTACGAGCAGTACTTC.

J is TRBJ2-7 and V is TRBV7-9; D is possibly TRBD1 (6 bases). Trimming shortened V by 10 bases and J by 1 base, and 11 bases separated the two germline ends. Germline V gene lookup returns CDR1 SEHNR and CDR2 FQNEAQ (reference sequence). The CDR3 is 12 amino acids. Here the CDR3 DNA reads TGTGCCATCCGAGGACAGTCCTACGAGCAGTACTTC. Translating it yields CAIRGQSYEQYF.

The chain couples TRBV9 to TRBJ2-7; 8 nucleotides agree with TRBD1. CDR1 SGDLS and CDR2 YYNGEE come from the germline V gene. CDR3 size: 15 residues. V shed 3 bases, J shed 5 bases, and the junction held 10 bases outside the gene matches. DNA of the CDR3: TGTGCCAGCAGCGCTACAGGACAGGGATGGGACGAGCAGTACTTC. Translating it yields CASSATGQGWDEQYF.

The chain links TRBV20-1 to TRBJ1-3; tentatively, D is TRBD1 (5 bases). V was pared by 3 bases and J by 3 bases, with 9 bases between. CDR1 DFQATT and CDR2 SNEGSKA come from the germline V gene (reference sequence). This CDR3 contains 13 residues. This CDR3 reads CSARGDGGNTIYF. CDR3 DNA: TGCAGTGCTAGGGGGGATGGTGGAAACACCATATATTTT.

The rearrangement links TRBV6-1 to TRBJ1-4; D ambiguous. The V end was cut by 7 bases, the J end by 8 bases, with 14 bases between. The germline CDR1 and CDR2 sequences are MNHNS and SASEGT. CDR3 length equals 13 residues. In DNA form, the CDR3 reads TGTGCCAGCACCGACACGATCGGGGAAAAACTGTTTTTT. Translated: CASTDTIGEKLFF.

This clonotype was observed a few times. The chain uses TRBV28 and TRBJ2-5; 10 nucleotides align to TRBD2. CDR3 length: 16 amino acids. Germline lookup yields CDR1 MDHEN and CDR2 SYDVKM. V shed 5 bases, J shed 4 bases, and the junction held 10 bases outside the gene matches. CDR3: CASSVTGTSVGETQYF. In nucleotides, the CDR3 is TGTGCCAGCAGTGTGACCGGGACTAGCGTAGGAGAGACCCAGTACTTC.

V is TRBV5-1 and J is TRBJ2-5, with 10 bases matching TRBD2. V dropped 4 bases and J dropped 5; count of bases not matched to a gene: 11. Germline CDR1 is SGHRS and CDR2 is YFSETQ. This CDR3 region has 16 residues. The DNA of the CDR3 is TGCGCCAGCAGCCTCCACCCCCTAGCGGGGGAGGAGACCCAGTACTTC. Translating it yields CASSLHPLAGEETQYF.

This chain links TRBV14 with TRBJ2-3, with D uncertain. The germline gives CDR1 SGHDN, CDR2 FVKESK. This CDR3 is 16 amino acids long. Trimming left V 2 bases short and J 2 bases short, with 14 bases between. This CDR3 is CASSQTTGSSTDTQYF. The CDR3 bases are TGTGCCAGCAGCCAAACGACCGGTTCCTCCACAGATACGCAGTATTTT.

This chain connects TRBV4-1 to TRBJ2-6; maybe TRBD1 (5 bases). Trimming removed 1 base from V and 0 bases from J, with 10 bases in between. Per germline, CDR1 MGHRA and CDR2 YSYEKL. The length of the CDR3 is 17 residues. CDR3 nucleotide sequence: TGCGCCAGCAGCCAAGGTACAGGATTCTCTGGGGCCAACGTCCTGACTTTC. Translating gives CASSQGTGFSGANVLTF.

This clonotype was counted a few times. This chain joins TRBV15 and TRBJ2-3, with 8 bases that match TRBD1. Germline CDR1 is LNHNV and CDR2 is YYDKDF (reference sequence). The ends lost 8 bases at V and 1 base at J; junction bases unmatched: 2. The CDR3 has 13 residues. This CDR3 reads CATRGQGTDTQYF. CDR3 nucleotide sequence: TGTGCCACCCGGGGACAGGGCACAGATACGCAGTATTTT.

The chain links TRBV7-3 to TRBJ2-3; 9 positions agree with TRBD2. Germline loops: CDR1 SGHTA, CDR2 FQGTGA. The CDR3 has 16 amino acids. Germline trimming cut 0 bases from V and 4 bases from J; bases unmatched to any gene: 5. The CDR3 loop reads CASSLTGGGAADTQYF. The CDR3, as DNA: TGTGCCAGCAGCTTAACTGGCGGGGGGGCCGCAGATACGCAGTATTTT.